The entry below gives a single TCR beta chain sequence along with its context. This specimen comes from a study of blood T cell repertoires in COVID-19. Study overall: Some COVID-19 samples were acute and others convalescent; all came from the United States, Italy and Spain. In each case, the material was cDNA or gDNA derived from T cells, B-cell-depleted T cells, or PBMCs.

As handled by the study authors: Quantification of nucleated cells was approximated via reference gene primer amplification. TCRdb's table, derived via immunoSEQ multiplex PCR, lists solely in-frame clones and lacks some. The V and J calls and clone size are taken from that table; D and trimming were inferred from the DNA. The repertoire holds tens of thousands of clones, roughly 88% seen once, with roughly 2.5% in the top ten. The CDR3 covers 14 residues. Per the germline V gene, CDR1 is LNHDA and CDR2 is SQIVND (reference sequence). V dropped 4 bases and J dropped 7 bases, with 15 bases sitting between them.

The sequence derives from a man aged 80 or over with active or convalescent COVID-19. V is TRBV19 and J is TRBJ2-3; D is perhaps TRBD2 (6 bases). Material: peripheral blood. The CDR3 loop reads CASSRSWREYTQYF. The CDR3 bases are TGTGCCAGTAGTAGAAGTTGGAGGGAATATACGCAGTATTTT.